Below are 14 T cell receptor beta chains sequenced from a single sample in a study of immune heterogeneity within non-small cell lung tumors. It was with 32 V and 13 J primers that multiplex PCR amplified TCR beta CDR3. MiXCR was run by TCRdb on the multiplex PCR reads, yielding one entry per CDR3 protein. The repertoire holds around 16,000 distinct CDR3 sequences, with 25% to 35% as singletons. The template for each sample was approximately 600 ng of genomic DNA, which had been extracted from bulk tumor tissue. In surgery, several biopsies were collected from each primary tumor at widely spaced sites. These patients got curative surgery after being newly diagnosed with untreated non-small cell lung cancer. Sample: lung tumor tissue. All receptors derive from a man between 35 and 55 years old with non-small cell lung cancer.

This clonotype was detected ten times or more. The chain uses TRBV19 and TRBJ2-7, with D possibly matching TRBD1 (7 bases). V lost 3 bases and J 5 bases, leaving 20 bases between the germline ends. This CDR3 has 16 amino acids. Germline V gene lookup returns CDR1 LNHDA and CDR2 SQIVND (reference sequence). This CDR3 reads CASSIPQGGAIHEQYF. DNA for the CDR3: TGTGCCAGTAGTATCCCTCAGGGGGGCGCGATCCACGAGCAGTACTTC.

Note on this clonotype: The junction departs from the called germline gene at one end, perhaps through a read error. CDR3 region: CAISDLKHTANTEAFF. Here the CDR3 DNA reads TGTGCCATCAGTGATTTGAAGCACACCGCGAACACTGAAGCTTTCTTT. V usage is TRBV6-1 and J usage is TRBJ1-1; unclear D gene. The CDR3 extends over 16 amino acids. Germline V CDR1 and CDR2: MNHNS, SASEGT.

The gene calls are TRBV7-9 and TRBJ2-2, with D unclear. The CDR3 loop spans 15 amino acids. V was cut by 4 bases and J by 3 bases, with 12 bases left in between. CDR1 is SEHNR, CDR2 FQNEAQ, per germline (reference sequence). The CDR3 loop is CASSSGLADTGELFF. DNA of the CDR3: TGTGCCAGCAGCTCTGGGTTAGCAGACACCGGGGAGCTGTTTTTT.

The chain carries TRBV6-1 and TRBJ2-6; D is perhaps TRBD1 or TRBD2 (5 bases each). The V and J ends lost 6 bases and 1 base respectively, with 19 bases between them. This CDR3 is 18 amino acids long. Germline CDR1 and CDR2: MNHNS and SASEGT. This CDR3 reads CASSDHPGTASGANVLTF. DNA of the CDR3: TGTGCCAGCAGCGATCACCCCGGGACGGCGTCTGGGGCCAACGTCCTGACTTTC.

About this clonotype itself: Being one base from a much bigger clone, this may be a read error. The V call is TRBV20-1, the J call TRBJ2-7; the D gene is possibly TRBD1 (5 bases). Germline values: CDR1 DFQATT, CDR2 SNEGSKA (reference sequence). The CDR3 loop spans 12 amino acids. In DNA form, the CDR3 reads TGCAGTGCTAGGCGGCAGGGCTACGAGCAGCACTTC. Its translation is CSARRQGYEQHF.

As regards this clonotype: An end of the junction does not agree with germline; a read error may underlie this. J is TRBJ2-3 and V is TRBV9; 8 positions agree with TRBD2. CDR1 is SGDLS, CDR2 YYNGEE, per germline. This CDR3 spans 15 amino acids. The chain's CDR3 is CASSTRPGGFDTQDF. CDR3 DNA sequence: TGTGCCAGCAGCACCCGCCCGGGAGGGTTCGATACGCAGGATTTT.

This clonotype has only a few counts. The chain employs TRBV9 and TRBJ2-3; tentative D call: TRBD1 (5 bases). The ends were cut back, 1 base at V and 3 bases at J, with 9 bases in the middle. The CDR3 contains 14 residues. From germline, CDR1 is SGDLS and CDR2 YYNGEE. CDR3 residues: CASSVLQGTDTQYF. In DNA form, the CDR3 reads TGTGCCAGCAGCGTACTTCAGGGAACAGATACGCAGTATTTT.

At least ten counts were recorded for this clonotype. The rearrangement uses TRBV27 and TRBJ2-2; D not certain. Deletions cut 6 bases from V and 1 base from J, with 12 bases between. This CDR3 spans 15 amino acids. The germline V gene has CDR1 MNHEY and CDR2 SMNVEV (reference sequence). CDR3 sequence reads: CASRDGSKNTGELFF. The DNA of the CDR3 is TGTGCCAGCAGAGACGGCAGTAAGAACACCGGGGAGCTGTTTTTT.

In its sample, this clonotype was seen a few times. The chain has TRBV6-1 and TRBJ1-1; D unclear. CDR1 is MNHNS and CDR2 is SASEGT in the germline V gene. CDR3 size: 13 residues. V was cut by 6 bases and J by 4 bases, with 12 bases left in between. CDR3 DNA: TGTGCCAGCAGCTCGGGGTTTGCCACTGAAGCTTTCTTT. This gives the protein CASSSGFATEAFF.

The table lists this clonotype with many counts. V usage is TRBV19 and J usage is TRBJ1-3; D is possibly TRBD1 (6 bases). The CDR3 length is 14 residues. Germline V gene data show CDR1 as LNHDA and CDR2 as SQIVND (reference sequence). The V and J ends lost 4 bases and 3 bases respectively, with 10 bases between them. The CDR3 region is CASSRSTGGNTIYF. CDR3 DNA: TGTGCCAGTAGTAGATCGACAGGTGGAAACACCATATATTTT.

At least ten counts were recorded for this clonotype. J is TRBJ1-6 and V is TRBV7-2, with 7 bases that match TRBD1. The CDR3 is 14 residues long. Germline trimming cut 5 bases from V and 7 bases from J; bases unmatched to any gene: 5. Germline V gene lookup returns CDR1 SGHTA and CDR2 FQGNSA. The CDR3 sequence: CASSPGTENSPLHF. CDR3 DNA sequence: TGTGCCAGCAGCCCAGGGACAGAAAATTCACCCCTCCACTTT. Drawing the rest from reference TRBV7-2 and TRBJ1-6, the complete variable domain is GAGVSQSPSNKVTEKGKDVELRCDPISGHTALYWYRQSLGQGLEFLIYFQGNSAPDKSGLPSDRFSAERTGGSVSTLTIQRTQQEDSAVYLCASSPGTENSPLHFGNGTRLTVT.

This clonotype has a handful of counts. This chain connects TRBV7-9 to TRBJ2-7; D ambiguous. This CDR3 region has 12 residues. Germline loops: CDR1 SEHNR, CDR2 FQNEAQ (reference sequence). The germline V and J ends were trimmed by 5 bases and 5 bases, with 10 bases remaining between them. The DNA for the CDR3 is TGTGCCAGCAGCCCCGTGTTGCACGAGCAGTACTTC. Amino acids: CASSPVLHEQYF.

The chain employs TRBV5-1 and TRBJ1-1; D unclear. The CDR3 spans 14 residues. Trimming took off 1 base at V and 7 bases at J, with 14 bases between the two ends. The germline CDR1 and CDR2 sequences are SGHRS and YFSETQ. CDR3 in DNA: TGCGCCAGCAGCTTGTGGGATGACCGTATTGAAGCTTTCTTT. As protein: CASSLWDDRIEAFF.

This clonotype was observed a handful of times. The chain is built from TRBV30 and TRBJ1-4; maybe TRBD1 (5 bases). Per the germline V gene, CDR1 is GTSNPN and CDR2 is SVGIG (reference sequence). The CDR3 loop spans 17 amino acids. V dropped 0 bases and J dropped 8 bases, with 22 bases sitting between them. CDR3 coding DNA: TGTGCCTGGAGTGTAGGGCTACGTGGAGGGACCCCCGAAAAACTGTTTTTT. As protein: CAWSVGLRGGTPEKLFF.